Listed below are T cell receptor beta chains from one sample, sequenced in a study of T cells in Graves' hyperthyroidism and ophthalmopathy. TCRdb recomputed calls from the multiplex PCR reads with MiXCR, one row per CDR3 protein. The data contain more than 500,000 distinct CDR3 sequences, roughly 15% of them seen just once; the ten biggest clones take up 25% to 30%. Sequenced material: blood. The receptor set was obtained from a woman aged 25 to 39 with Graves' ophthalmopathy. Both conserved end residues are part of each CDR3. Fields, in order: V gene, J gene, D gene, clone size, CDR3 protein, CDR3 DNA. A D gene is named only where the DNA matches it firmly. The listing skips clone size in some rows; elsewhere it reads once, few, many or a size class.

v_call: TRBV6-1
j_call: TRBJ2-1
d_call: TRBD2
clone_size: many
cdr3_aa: CASSRGLAGETYGEQFF
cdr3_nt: TGTGCCAGCAGTAGGGGACTAGCGGGAGAAACTTACGGTGAGCAGTTCTTC

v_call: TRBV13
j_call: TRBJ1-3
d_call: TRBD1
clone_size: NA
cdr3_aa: CASSLGVTGTGNTIYF
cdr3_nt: TGTGCCAGCAGCTTAGGGGTGACAGGGACCGGAAACACCATATATTTT

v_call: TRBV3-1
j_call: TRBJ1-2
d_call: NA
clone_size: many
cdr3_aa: CASNDRSYGYTF
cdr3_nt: TGTGCCAGCAACGACAGAAGTTATGGCTACACCTTC

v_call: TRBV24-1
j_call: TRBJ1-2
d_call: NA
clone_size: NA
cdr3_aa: CATSTGLGYTF
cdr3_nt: TGTGCCACCAGTACAGGGCTCGGCTACACCTTC

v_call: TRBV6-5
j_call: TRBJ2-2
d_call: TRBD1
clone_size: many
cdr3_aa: CASSYDQGAGGELFF
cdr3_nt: TGTGCCAGCAGTTACGACCAGGGGGCTGGTGGGGAGCTGTTTTTT

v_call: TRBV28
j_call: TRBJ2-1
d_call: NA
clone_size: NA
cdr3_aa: CASSMEGTSYNEQFF
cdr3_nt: TGTGCCAGCAGTATGGAGGGGACATCCTACAATGAGCAGTTCTTC

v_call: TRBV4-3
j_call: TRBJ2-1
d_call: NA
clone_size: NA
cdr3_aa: CASSQGGWIQGNEQFF
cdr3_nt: TGCGCCAGCAGCCAAGGAGGGTGGATCCAGGGCAATGAGCAGTTCTTC

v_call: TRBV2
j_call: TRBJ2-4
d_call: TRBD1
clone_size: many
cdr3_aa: CASSGADRGNIQYF
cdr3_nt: TGTGCCAGCAGTGGGGCCGACAGGGGGAACATTCAGTACTTC

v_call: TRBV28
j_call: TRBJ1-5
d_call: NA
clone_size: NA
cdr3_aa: CASRPPGAMEQPQHF
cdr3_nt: TGTGCCAGCCGGCCCCCGGGGGCGATGGAACAGCCCCAGCATTTT

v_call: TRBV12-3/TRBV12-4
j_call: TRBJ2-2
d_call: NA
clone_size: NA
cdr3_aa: CASSFYTTGELFF
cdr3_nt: TGTGCCAGCAGTTTCTACACTACCGGGGAGCTGTTTTTT

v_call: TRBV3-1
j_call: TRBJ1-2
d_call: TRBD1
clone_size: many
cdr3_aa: CASSQDPTGSYGYTF
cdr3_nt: TGTGCCAGCAGCCAAGATCCGACAGGGTCATATGGCTACACCTTC

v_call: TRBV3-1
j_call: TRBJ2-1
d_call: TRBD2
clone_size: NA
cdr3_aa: CASSQDLGQSGRGNEQFF
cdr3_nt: TGTGCCAGCAGCCAAGATTTAGGTCAAAGCGGGAGGGGGAATGAGCAGTTCTTC

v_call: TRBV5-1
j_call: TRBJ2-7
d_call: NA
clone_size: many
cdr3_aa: CASSLAPEAGYEQYF
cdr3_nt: TGCGCCAGCAGCTTGGCGCCGGAAGCTGGCTACGAGCAGTACTTC

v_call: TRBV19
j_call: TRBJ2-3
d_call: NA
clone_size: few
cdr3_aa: CASSMGQGPDTQYF
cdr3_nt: TGTGCCAGTAGTATGGGACAAGGGCCAGATACGCAGTATTTT

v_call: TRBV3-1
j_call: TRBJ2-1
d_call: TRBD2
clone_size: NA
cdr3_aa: CASSGSGSLLTDNEQFF
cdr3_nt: TGTGCCAGCAGCGGTAGCGGGAGCCTCCTTACTGACAATGAGCAGTTCTTC

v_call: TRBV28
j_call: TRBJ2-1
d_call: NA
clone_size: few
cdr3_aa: CASRPRAGDNEQFF
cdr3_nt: TGTGCCAGCAGGCCCCGAGCAGGAGACAATGAGCAGTTCTTC

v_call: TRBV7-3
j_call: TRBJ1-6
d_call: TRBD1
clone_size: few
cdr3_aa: CASNPGTENSPLHF
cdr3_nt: TGTGCCAGCAACCCCGGGACAGAGAATTCACCCCTCCACTTT

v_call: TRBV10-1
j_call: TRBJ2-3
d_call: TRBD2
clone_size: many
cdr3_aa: CASSSAGEATDTQYF
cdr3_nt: TGCGCCAGCAGCTCGGCGGGAGAAGCGACAGATACGCAGTATTTT

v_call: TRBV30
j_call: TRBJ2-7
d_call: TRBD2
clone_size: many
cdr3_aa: CAWRGLAGVSYEQYF
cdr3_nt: TGTGCCTGGAGGGGGCTAGCGGGGGTTTCCTACGAGCAGTACTTC

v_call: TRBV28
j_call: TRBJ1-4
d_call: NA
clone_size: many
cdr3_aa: CASSIAGRTNEKLFF
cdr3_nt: TGTGCCAGCAGTATCGCAGGGCGTACTAATGAAAAACTGTTTTTT

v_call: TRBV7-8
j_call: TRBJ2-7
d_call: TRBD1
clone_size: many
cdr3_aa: CASSPRGQGHTYEQYF
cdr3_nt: TGTGCCAGCAGCCCCAGAGGACAGGGACATACCTACGAGCAGTACTTC

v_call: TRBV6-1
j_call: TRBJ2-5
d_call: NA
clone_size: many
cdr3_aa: CASFTGRGWSGETQYF
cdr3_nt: TGTGCCAGCTTCACGGGTAGGGGTTGGTCGGGAGAGACCCAGTACTTC

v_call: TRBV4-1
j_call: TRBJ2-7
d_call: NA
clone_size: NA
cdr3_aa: CASSQVQGPYEQYF
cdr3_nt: TGCGCCAGCAGCCAAGTACAGGGACCATACGAGCAGTACTTC

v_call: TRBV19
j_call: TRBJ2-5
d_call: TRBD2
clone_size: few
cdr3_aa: CAVESGTQETQYF
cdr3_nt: TGTGCGGTAGAGAGCGGGACCCAAGAGACCCAGTACTTC

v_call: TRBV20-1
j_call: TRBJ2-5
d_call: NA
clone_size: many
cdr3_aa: CSALRGFQETQYF
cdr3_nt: TGCAGTGCTCTCCGGGGGTTCCAAGAGACCCAGTACTTC

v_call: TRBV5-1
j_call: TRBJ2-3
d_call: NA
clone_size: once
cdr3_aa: CASSPRGVTDTQYF
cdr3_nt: TGTGCCAGCAGCCCTCGGGGAGTTACAGATACGCAGTATTTT

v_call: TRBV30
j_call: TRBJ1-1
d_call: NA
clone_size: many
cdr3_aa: CAWSVLQLAFF
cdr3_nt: TGTGCCTGGAGTGTACTACAGCTAGCTTTCTTT

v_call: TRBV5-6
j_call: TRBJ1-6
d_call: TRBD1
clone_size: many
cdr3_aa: CASSTGQGASHSPLHF
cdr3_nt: TGTGCCAGCAGTACCGGACAGGGGGCCTCTCATTCACCCCTCCACTTT